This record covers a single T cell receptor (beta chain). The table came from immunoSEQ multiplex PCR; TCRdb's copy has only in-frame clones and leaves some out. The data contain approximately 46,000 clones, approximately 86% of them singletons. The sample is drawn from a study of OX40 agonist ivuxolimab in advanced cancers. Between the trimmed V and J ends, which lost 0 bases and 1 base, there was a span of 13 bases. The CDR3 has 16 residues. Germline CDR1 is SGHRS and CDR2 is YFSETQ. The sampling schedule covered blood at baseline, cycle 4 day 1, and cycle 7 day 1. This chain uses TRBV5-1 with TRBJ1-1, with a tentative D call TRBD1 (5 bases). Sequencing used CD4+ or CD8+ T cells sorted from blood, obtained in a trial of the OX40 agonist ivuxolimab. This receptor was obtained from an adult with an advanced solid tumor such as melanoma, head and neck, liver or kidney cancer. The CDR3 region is CASSLAGGRANTEAFF. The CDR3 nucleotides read TGCGCCAGCAGCTTGGCCGGAGGCAGGGCGAACACTGAAGCTTTCTTT.